This is a list of T cell receptor beta chains from one sample in a study of yellow fever vaccine responses in identical twins. In TCRdb, the RT-PCR reads were re-called with MiXCR into one record per CDR3 protein. Seen here are thousands of distinct CDR3 sequences, roughly 85% observed once, and the top ten hold approximately 2.9%. This specimen was T cells from blood (PBMCs), unsorted or a sorted subset (not recorded which), taken before or after yellow fever vaccination (not recorded which). These receptors were taken from a woman younger than 35 who received the yellow fever vaccine. Each CDR3 is given with its conserved first and last residue. The order of the fields is J gene, V gene, D gene, clone size, CDR3 DNA, CDR3 protein. The D gene is left open where the match is weak. Not all rows give a size; the values are once, few, many and, for expanded clones, a class.

j_call: TRBJ1-1; v_call: TRBV6-2/TRBV6-3; d_call: -; clone_size: -; cdr3_nt: TGTGCCAGCAGTTACTCGAGAGGGGCCAACACTGAAGCTTTCTTT; cdr3_aa: CASSYSRGANTEAFF
j_call: TRBJ2-2; v_call: TRBV7-1; d_call: TRBD1; clone_size: -; cdr3_nt: TGTGCCAGCAGATCGGGACAGGGGGCCGCTAACAGGGAGCTGTTTTTT; cdr3_aa: CASRSGQGAANRELFF
j_call: TRBJ1-2; v_call: TRBV12-3/TRBV12-4; d_call: -; clone_size: few; cdr3_nt: TGTGCCAGCACCCTGGGGTCGCTTAACTATGGCTACACCTTC; cdr3_aa: CASTLGSLNYGYTF
j_call: TRBJ2-7; v_call: TRBV10-3; d_call: TRBD1; clone_size: -; cdr3_nt: TGTGCCATCAGTAGGGACAGGGACTTCTACGAGCAGTACTTC; cdr3_aa: CAISRDRDFYEQYF
j_call: TRBJ2-2; v_call: TRBV18; d_call: TRBD2; clone_size: -; cdr3_nt: TGTGCCAGCTCACCGGGACTAGCGGCAATTAACACCGGGGAGCTGTTTTTT; cdr3_aa: CASSPGLAAINTGELFF
j_call: TRBJ2-7; v_call: TRBV11-3; d_call: -; clone_size: -; cdr3_nt: TGTGCCAGCAGCCTACTCTTAACCTACGAGCAGTACTTC; cdr3_aa: CASSLLLTYEQYF
j_call: TRBJ2-1; v_call: TRBV6-1; d_call: -; clone_size: -; cdr3_nt: TGTGCCAGCAGATCCACAGGGAATCCCTACAATGAGCAGTTCTTC; cdr3_aa: CASRSTGNPYNEQFF
j_call: TRBJ1-5; v_call: TRBV3-1; d_call: -; clone_size: -; cdr3_nt: TGTGCCAGCAGCCAATCGGGGGGCAGCCAGCCCCAGCATTTT; cdr3_aa: CASSQSGGSQPQHF
j_call: TRBJ1-1; v_call: TRBV18; d_call: -; clone_size: -; cdr3_nt: TGTGCCAGCTCACCCCCCGATAGTCGAGCTTTCTTT; cdr3_aa: CASSPPDSRAFF
j_call: TRBJ2-2; v_call: TRBV30; d_call: -; clone_size: -; cdr3_nt: TGTGCCTGGAGTTCCCTGGACAGATACACCGGGGAGCTGTTTTTT; cdr3_aa: CAWSSLDRYTGELFF
j_call: TRBJ2-7; v_call: TRBV21-1; d_call: -; clone_size: -; cdr3_nt: TGTGCCAGCAGCATCTTTTCCTTATCCACCGAGCAGTACTTC; cdr3_aa: CASSIFSLSTEQYF
j_call: TRBJ2-7; v_call: TRBV28; d_call: -; clone_size: -; cdr3_nt: TGTGCCAGCAGTTCTCGGGGATCCTACGAGCAGTACTTC; cdr3_aa: CASSSRGSYEQYF
j_call: TRBJ1-6; v_call: TRBV12-5; d_call: -; clone_size: -; cdr3_nt: TGTGCTAGTGGGGAGGGTAATTCACCCCTCCACTTT; cdr3_aa: CASGEGNSPLHF
j_call: TRBJ2-3; v_call: TRBV3-1; d_call: -; clone_size: -; cdr3_nt: TGTGCCAGCAGCCAAGATTTGGGACTTGGCACAGATACGCAGTATTTT; cdr3_aa: CASSQDLGLGTDTQYF
j_call: TRBJ2-5; v_call: TRBV28; d_call: TRBD2; clone_size: -; cdr3_nt: TGTGCCAGCAGTTTATTGTGGGGGGGATCCCAAGAGACCCAGTACTTC; cdr3_aa: CASSLLWGGSQETQYF
j_call: TRBJ2-7; v_call: TRBV4-1; d_call: TRBD1; clone_size: -; cdr3_nt: TGCGCCAGCAGCCACCCCGGACAGGGCTACGAGCAGTACTTC; cdr3_aa: CASSHPGQGYEQYF
j_call: TRBJ2-4; v_call: TRBV4-2; d_call: -; clone_size: -; cdr3_nt: TGTGCCAGCAGCCCAATACGTGGTCGGGCGTACATTCAGTACTTC; cdr3_aa: CASSPIRGRAYIQYF
j_call: TRBJ2-3; v_call: TRBV29-1; d_call: -; clone_size: -; cdr3_nt: TGCAGCGCCGTGGACGGCCCTACTGGGACGCAGTATTTT; cdr3_aa: CSAVDGPTGTQYF
j_call: TRBJ2-5; v_call: TRBV7-2; d_call: -; clone_size: -; cdr3_nt: TGTGCCAGCAGCTTAGACAGGACAGTTCAAGAGACCCAGTACTTC; cdr3_aa: CASSLDRTVQETQYF
j_call: TRBJ2-3; v_call: TRBV7-9; d_call: -; clone_size: -; cdr3_nt: TGTGCCAGCAGCCTGGGGCAAGGAGTCACAGATACGCAGTATTTT; cdr3_aa: CASSLGQGVTDTQYF
j_call: TRBJ1-1; v_call: TRBV12-3/TRBV12-4; d_call: -; clone_size: -; cdr3_nt: TGTGCCAGCAGTTTGGTTTCAGGGGTGGAAGCTTTCTTT; cdr3_aa: CASSLVSGVEAFF
j_call: TRBJ1-1; v_call: TRBV5-1; d_call: -; clone_size: once; cdr3_nt: TGCGCCAGCAGCGGTAGGGAATCTGAAGCTTTCTTT; cdr3_aa: CASSGRESEAFF
j_call: TRBJ1-1; v_call: TRBV19; d_call: TRBD1; clone_size: -; cdr3_nt: TGTGCCAGTAGTTTGGACAGGGGCACTGAAGCTTTCTTT; cdr3_aa: CASSLDRGTEAFF
j_call: TRBJ1-2; v_call: TRBV10-3; d_call: TRBD1; clone_size: -; cdr3_nt: TGTGCCATCAGTGAAAGACAGGGGGAGTATGGCTACACCTTC; cdr3_aa: CAISERQGEYGYTF
j_call: TRBJ1-2; v_call: TRBV10-3; d_call: -; clone_size: -; cdr3_nt: TGTGCCATCAGTGCAGTCAGGGACTATGGCTACACCTTC; cdr3_aa: CAISAVRDYGYTF
j_call: TRBJ1-2; v_call: TRBV10-3; d_call: -; clone_size: -; cdr3_nt: TGTGCCATCAGTGAGACGGGGGGGGCACCAGGGTTAAACTATGGCTACACCTTC; cdr3_aa: CAISETGGAPGLNYGYTF
j_call: TRBJ1-4; v_call: TRBV7-1; d_call: -; clone_size: -; cdr3_nt: TGTGCCAGCAGCTCCACAGGGCTAACTAATGAAAAACTGTTTTTT; cdr3_aa: CASSSTGLTNEKLFF
j_call: TRBJ2-7; v_call: TRBV15; d_call: -; clone_size: -; cdr3_nt: TGTGCCACCAGCAGAGGAGGGTACTACGAGCAGTACTTC; cdr3_aa: CATSRGGYYEQYF
j_call: TRBJ2-7; v_call: TRBV29-1; d_call: -; clone_size: -; cdr3_nt: TGCAGCGTTGATGGCCTCGCGACGAACGAGCAGTACTTC; cdr3_aa: CSVDGLATNEQYF
j_call: TRBJ1-2; v_call: TRBV10-3; d_call: TRBD1; clone_size: -; cdr3_nt: TGTGCCATCAGGTCCGATAACGGGACAGGGAACTATGGCTACACCTTC; cdr3_aa: CAIRSDNGTGNYGYTF
j_call: TRBJ2-2; v_call: TRBV23-1; d_call: -; clone_size: -; cdr3_nt: TGCGCCAGCAGTCCCGAACCCGCAGGGGCTGAGGTCACCGGGGAGCTGTTTTTT; cdr3_aa: CASSPEPAGAEVTGELFF
j_call: TRBJ1-4; v_call: TRBV7-6; d_call: -; clone_size: -; cdr3_nt: TGTGCCAGCAGCTTAGAGGCAGACAATGAAAAACTGTTTTTT; cdr3_aa: CASSLEADNEKLFF
j_call: TRBJ1-6; v_call: TRBV25-1; d_call: -; clone_size: few; cdr3_nt: TGTGCCAGCAGTCCCGGGACAAGGAATTCACCCCTCCACTTT; cdr3_aa: CASSPGTRNSPLHF
j_call: TRBJ2-7; v_call: TRBV30; d_call: -; clone_size: -; cdr3_nt: TGTGCCTGGAATTCACAGTCCTACGAGCAGTACTTC; cdr3_aa: CAWNSQSYEQYF
j_call: TRBJ1-4; v_call: TRBV2; d_call: -; clone_size: -; cdr3_nt: TGTGCCAGCAGTGCCCGCCGGGGGGTATGGGAAAAACTGTTTTTT; cdr3_aa: CASSARRGVWEKLFF
j_call: TRBJ2-1; v_call: TRBV7-3; d_call: -; clone_size: -; cdr3_nt: TGTGCCAGCAGCTTAATGCGGGGCCCCTACAATGAGCAGTTCTTC; cdr3_aa: CASSLMRGPYNEQFF
j_call: TRBJ2-7; v_call: TRBV10-3; d_call: -; clone_size: -; cdr3_nt: TGTGCCATCAGTGAGTTGGCCAGCTCCTACGAGCAGTACTTC; cdr3_aa: CAISELASSYEQYF
j_call: TRBJ1-1; v_call: TRBV4-1; d_call: -; clone_size: -; cdr3_nt: TGCGCCAGCAGCTCGATGACAGCTGAAGCTTTCTTT; cdr3_aa: CASSSMTAEAFF
j_call: TRBJ1-5; v_call: TRBV11-1; d_call: TRBD1; clone_size: -; cdr3_nt: TGTGCCAGCACCAAACAAGACAGGGGACAGCCCCAGCATTTT; cdr3_aa: CASTKQDRGQPQHF
j_call: TRBJ1-2; v_call: TRBV11-1; d_call: -; clone_size: -; cdr3_nt: TGTGCCAGCAGCTTAGCTCCAGGGACCTATGGCTACACCTTC; cdr3_aa: CASSLAPGTYGYTF
j_call: TRBJ2-1; v_call: TRBV30; d_call: -; clone_size: -; cdr3_nt: TGTGCTGCGACAGTAATCTACAATGAGCAGTTCTTC; cdr3_aa: CAATVIYNEQFF
j_call: TRBJ2-2; v_call: TRBV14; d_call: TRBD2; clone_size: -; cdr3_nt: TGTGCCAGCAGCCAAGAAACTAGCGGGAGTTCTGCCGGGGAGCTGTTTTTT; cdr3_aa: CASSQETSGSSAGELFF
j_call: TRBJ1-6; v_call: TRBV6-5; d_call: -; clone_size: -; cdr3_nt: TGTGCCAGCAGTTACGACTTAATTGCGACAGGAGAATTTTCACCCCTCCACTTT; cdr3_aa: CASSYDLIATGEFSPLHF
j_call: TRBJ2-7; v_call: TRBV6-1; d_call: -; clone_size: once; cdr3_nt: TGTGCCAGCAGTCTACTATCAGGGGTCCTTAACTCCTACGAGCAGTACTTC; cdr3_aa: CASSLLSGVLNSYEQYF
j_call: TRBJ2-1; v_call: TRBV20-1; d_call: -; clone_size: -; cdr3_nt: TGCAGTGCTAAACCACTAGGGGATGAGCAGTTCTTC; cdr3_aa: CSAKPLGDEQFF
j_call: TRBJ2-7; v_call: TRBV4-1; d_call: TRBD1; clone_size: -; cdr3_nt: TGCGCCAGCAGCTACGGGACAGGGGCGTACGAGCAGTACTTC; cdr3_aa: CASSYGTGAYEQYF
j_call: TRBJ1-2; v_call: TRBV29-1; d_call: TRBD1; clone_size: -; cdr3_nt: TGCAGCGTAGAATCCGACAGGGGGGACTATGGCTACACCTTC; cdr3_aa: CSVESDRGDYGYTF
j_call: TRBJ1-2; v_call: TRBV10-2; d_call: TRBD1; clone_size: few; cdr3_nt: TGCGCCAGCAGTGAGTCTTCGACAGGGGGCTCCTATGGCTACACCTTC; cdr3_aa: CASSESSTGGSYGYTF
j_call: TRBJ1-2; v_call: TRBV25-1; d_call: -; clone_size: -; cdr3_nt: TGTGCCAGCAGCCCCAGTGTCGTGGCGAGTGGCTACACCTTC; cdr3_aa: CASSPSVVASGYTF
j_call: TRBJ2-6; v_call: TRBV6-5; d_call: -; clone_size: -; cdr3_nt: TGTGCCAGCAGTTTCATGGCCGTTAGCTCTGGGGCCAACGTCCTGACTTTC; cdr3_aa: CASSFMAVSSGANVLTF
j_call: TRBJ1-5; v_call: TRBV19; d_call: -; clone_size: -; cdr3_nt: TGTGCCAGTAGAGGCCAGGCAGGAAATCAGCCCCAGCATTTT; cdr3_aa: CASRGQAGNQPQHF
j_call: TRBJ2-1; v_call: TRBV2; d_call: -; clone_size: -; cdr3_nt: TGTGCCAGCAGTGAACTAAGCGGAGGAGTCAATGAGCAGTTCTTC; cdr3_aa: CASSELSGGVNEQFF
j_call: TRBJ1-1; v_call: TRBV4-3; d_call: -; clone_size: -; cdr3_nt: TGCGCCAGCAGCCGGGGTATGAACACTGAAGCTTTCTTT; cdr3_aa: CASSRGMNTEAFF
j_call: TRBJ2-7; v_call: TRBV20-1; d_call: TRBD1; clone_size: -; cdr3_nt: TGCAGTGCTCTTGAATCGGACAGGGAAACCTACGAGCAGTACTTC; cdr3_aa: CSALESDRETYEQYF
j_call: TRBJ2-7; v_call: TRBV7-8; d_call: TRBD1; clone_size: -; cdr3_nt: TGTGCCAGCAGCTTAGGGGACAGGAGGACCTACGAGCAGTACTTC; cdr3_aa: CASSLGDRRTYEQYF
j_call: TRBJ1-5; v_call: TRBV7-3; d_call: -; clone_size: -; cdr3_nt: TGTGCCAGCAGCGTAACGGGGGAGATAATCAATCAGCCCCAGCATTTT; cdr3_aa: CASSVTGEIINQPQHF